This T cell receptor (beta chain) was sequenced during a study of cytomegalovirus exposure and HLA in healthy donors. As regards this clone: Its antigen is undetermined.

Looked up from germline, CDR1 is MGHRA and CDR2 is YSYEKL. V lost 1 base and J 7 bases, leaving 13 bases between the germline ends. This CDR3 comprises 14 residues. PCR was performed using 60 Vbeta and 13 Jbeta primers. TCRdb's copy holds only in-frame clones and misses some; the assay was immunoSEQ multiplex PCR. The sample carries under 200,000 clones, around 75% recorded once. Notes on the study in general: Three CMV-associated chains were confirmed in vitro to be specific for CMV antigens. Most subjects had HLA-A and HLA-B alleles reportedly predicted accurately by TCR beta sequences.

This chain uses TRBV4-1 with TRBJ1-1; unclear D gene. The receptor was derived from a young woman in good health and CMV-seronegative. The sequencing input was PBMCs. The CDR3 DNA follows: TGCGCCAGCAGCCAAGGTTTCACAAGATTTGAAGCTTTCTTT. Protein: CASSQGFTRFEAFF.